The following is a T cell receptor (beta chain) sequence with its context. Its antigen is not known. The data derive from a study of beta chain features in type 1 diabetes. General observations from the study: Patients and controls would be equally affected if PCR favored shorter templates. Type 1 diabetes patients had VDJ junctions that carried fewer insertions and more deletions.

Every bit of the isolated RNA underwent reverse transcription, so sequencing read expressed TCRB transcripts. This table comes from immunoSEQ multiplex PCR, and its TCRdb copy is limited to in-frame clones, with some not included. The data hold about 350,000 clones, with 20% observed a single time. Sorting of CD4+ naive, central memory, regulatory and stem cell-like memory cells was performed via CD45RO/CCR7/CD25/CD127/CD95/CD27. The germline V and J ends were trimmed by 1 base and 0 bases, with 7 bases remaining between them. CDR1 is SGHRS, CDR2 YFSETQ, per germline. The CDR3 loop spans 14 amino acids.

Sequenced material: naive CD4+ T cells from blood. The chain couples TRBV5-1 to TRBJ1-1; possibly TRBD1 for D (6 bases). The TCR comes from a woman younger than 35 in good health. In DNA form, the CDR3 reads TGCGCCAGCAGCTTGACAGGGCTGAACACTGAAGCTTTCTTT. Translated, it gives CASSLTGLNTEAFF.